This entry concerns a single T cell receptor (beta chain). CDR3 length: 15 amino acids. CDR1 is MDHEN and CDR2 is SYDVKM in the germline V gene. Losses at the gene ends were 7 bases for V and 7 bases for J; bases not matched to a gene: 13. The data stem from a study of blood T cell repertoires in COVID-19. Turning to the study itself: Acute-phase and convalescent COVID-19 samples originated in the United States, Italy and Spain. The analysed material was cDNA or gDNA that came from T cells, B-cell-depleted T cells, or PBMCs.

Authors' processing steps: Amplifying reference gene primers gave estimates of nucleated cell counts. Sequenced by immunoSEQ multiplex PCR; TCRdb stores in-frame clones only, minus some. Clone size and the V and J calls come from that table; the DNA yielded D and trimming. This table holds fewer than 400,000 clones, about four fifths found once. The sequence derives from a man aged 25 to 45 with active or convalescent COVID-19. This chain connects TRBV28 to TRBJ2-7; 10 nucleotides line up with TRBD1. Sequencing used peripheral blood. The CDR3 region is CASTGSGTGVREQYF. In DNA, the CDR3 is TGTGCCAGCACAGGGTCCGGGACAGGGGTTCGGGAGCAGTACTTC.